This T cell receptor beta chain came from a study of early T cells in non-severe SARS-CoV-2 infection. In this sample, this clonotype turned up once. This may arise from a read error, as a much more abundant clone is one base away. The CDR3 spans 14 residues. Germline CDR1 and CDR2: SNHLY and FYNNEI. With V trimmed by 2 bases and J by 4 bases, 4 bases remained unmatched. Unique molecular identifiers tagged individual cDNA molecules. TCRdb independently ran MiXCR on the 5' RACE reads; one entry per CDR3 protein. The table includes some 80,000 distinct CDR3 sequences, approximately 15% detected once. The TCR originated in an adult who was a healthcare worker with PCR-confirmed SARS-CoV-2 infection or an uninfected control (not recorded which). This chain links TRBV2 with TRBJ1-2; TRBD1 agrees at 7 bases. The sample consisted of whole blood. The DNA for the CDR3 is TGTGCCAGCAGTGAAACAGGGGCCATCTATGGCTACACCTTC. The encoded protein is CASSETGAIYGYTF. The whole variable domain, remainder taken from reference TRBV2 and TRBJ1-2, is EPEVTQTPSHQVTQMGQEVILRCVPISNHLYFYWYRQILGQKVEFLVSFYNNEISEKSEIFDDQFSVERPDGSNFTLKIRSTKLEDSAMYFCASSETGAIYGYTFGSGTRLTVV.